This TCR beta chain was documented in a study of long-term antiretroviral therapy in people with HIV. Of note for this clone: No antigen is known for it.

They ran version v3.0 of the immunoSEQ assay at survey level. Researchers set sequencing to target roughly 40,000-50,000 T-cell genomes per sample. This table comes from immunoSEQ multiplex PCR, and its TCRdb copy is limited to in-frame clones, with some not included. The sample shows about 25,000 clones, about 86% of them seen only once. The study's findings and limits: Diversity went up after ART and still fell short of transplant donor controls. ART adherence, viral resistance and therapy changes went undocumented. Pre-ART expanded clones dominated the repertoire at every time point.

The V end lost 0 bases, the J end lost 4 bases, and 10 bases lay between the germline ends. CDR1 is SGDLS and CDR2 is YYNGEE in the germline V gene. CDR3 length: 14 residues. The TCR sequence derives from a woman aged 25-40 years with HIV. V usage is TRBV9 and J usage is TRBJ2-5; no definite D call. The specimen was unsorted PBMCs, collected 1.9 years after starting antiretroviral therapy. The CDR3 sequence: CASSVGSSRETQYF. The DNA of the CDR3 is TGTGCCAGCAGCGTAGGTAGTAGTCGAGAGACCCAGTACTTC.